The entry below describes one T cell receptor beta chain. The record originates from a study of blood T cell repertoires in COVID-19. Study information: There were acute and convalescent COVID-19 samples, and they came from the United States, Italy and Spain. Sources were T cells, B-cell-depleted T cells, or PBMCs; the material itself was cDNA or gDNA.

Original processing methods: How many nucleated cells were present was estimated from reference gene primer amplification. The protocol was immunoSEQ multiplex PCR, while the TCRdb copy is restricted to in-frame clones and leaves out a portion. V and J calls and clone size are as listed in that table; D and trimming were resolved from the DNA. This repertoire shows some 120,000 clones, around 83% found once; its top ten account for approximately 7.9%. The CDR3 runs to 15 residues. The V segment lost 5 bases and the J segment 6 bases; nucleotides outside the gene matches: 7. The germline gives CDR1 LNHDA, CDR2 SQIVND (reference sequence).

Source material: peripheral blood. The clonotype was recovered from a man between 70 and 80 years old with acute or convalescent COVID-19. The chain joins TRBV19 to TRBJ2-2, with 9 positions matching TRBD1. Here the CDR3 reads CASSLWTGASGELFF. The CDR3 nucleotides read TGTGCCAGTAGTCTCTGGACAGGGGCATCCGGGGAGCTGTTTTTT.